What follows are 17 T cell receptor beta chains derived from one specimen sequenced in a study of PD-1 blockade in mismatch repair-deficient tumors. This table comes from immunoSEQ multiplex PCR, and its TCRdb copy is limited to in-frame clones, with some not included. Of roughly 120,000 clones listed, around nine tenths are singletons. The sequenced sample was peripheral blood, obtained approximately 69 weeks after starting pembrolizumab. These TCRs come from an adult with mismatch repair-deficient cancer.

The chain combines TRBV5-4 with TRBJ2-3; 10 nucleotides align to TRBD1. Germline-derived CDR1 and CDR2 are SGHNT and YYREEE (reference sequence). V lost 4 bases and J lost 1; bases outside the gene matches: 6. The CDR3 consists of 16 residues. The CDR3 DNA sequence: TGTGCCAGCAGCCAGATCGACAGGGGGCGCACAGATACGCAGTATTTT. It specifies CASSQIDRGRTDTQYF.

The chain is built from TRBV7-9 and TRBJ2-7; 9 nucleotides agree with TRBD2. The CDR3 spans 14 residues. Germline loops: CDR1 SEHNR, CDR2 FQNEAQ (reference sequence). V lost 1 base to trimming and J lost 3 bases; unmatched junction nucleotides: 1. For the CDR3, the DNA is TGTGCCAGCAGCTTAGGACTAGCGGACTACGAGCAGTACTTC. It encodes CASSLGLADYEQYF.

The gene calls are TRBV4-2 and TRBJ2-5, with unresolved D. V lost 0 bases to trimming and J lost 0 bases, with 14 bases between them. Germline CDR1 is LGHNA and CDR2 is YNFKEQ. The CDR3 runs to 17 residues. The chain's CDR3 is CASSQESSGWDQETQYF. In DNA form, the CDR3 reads TGTGCCAGCAGCCAAGAGTCGAGTGGGTGGGACCAAGAGACCCAGTACTTC.

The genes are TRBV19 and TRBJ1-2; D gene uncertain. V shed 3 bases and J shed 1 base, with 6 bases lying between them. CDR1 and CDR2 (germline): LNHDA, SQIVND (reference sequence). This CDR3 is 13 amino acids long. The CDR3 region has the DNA TGTGCCAGTAGTATGGGCAGTAACTATGGCTACACCTTC. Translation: CASSMGSNYGYTF. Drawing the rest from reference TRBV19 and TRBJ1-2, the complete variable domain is DGGITQSPKYLFRKEGQNVTLSCEQNLNHDAMYWYRQDPGQGLRLIYYSQIVNDFQKGDIAEGYSVSREKKESFPLTVTSAQKNPTAFYLCASSMGSNYGYTFGSGTRLTVV.

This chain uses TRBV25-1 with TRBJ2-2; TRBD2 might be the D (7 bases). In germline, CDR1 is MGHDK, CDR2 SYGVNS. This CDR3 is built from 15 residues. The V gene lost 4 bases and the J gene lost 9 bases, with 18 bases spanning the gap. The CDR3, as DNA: TGTGCCAGCAGTGCGGGGGGCAGGGTTTACCGGGAGCTGTTTTTT. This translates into CASSAGGRVYRELFF.

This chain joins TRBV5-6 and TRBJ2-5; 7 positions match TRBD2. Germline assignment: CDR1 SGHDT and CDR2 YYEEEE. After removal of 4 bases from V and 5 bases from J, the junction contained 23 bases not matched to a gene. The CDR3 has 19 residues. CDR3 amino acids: CASSPLGRDYVGLGETQYF. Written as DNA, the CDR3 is TGTGCCAGCAGCCCTTTGGGCCGGGACTATGTCGGGTTAGGCGAGACCCAGTACTTC.

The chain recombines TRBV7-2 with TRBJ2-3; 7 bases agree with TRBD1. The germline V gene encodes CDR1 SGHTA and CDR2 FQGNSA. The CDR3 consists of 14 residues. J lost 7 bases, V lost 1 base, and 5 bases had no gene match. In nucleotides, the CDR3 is TGTGCCAGCAGCTTAGGGCAGGGGGTCTATACGCAGTATTTT. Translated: CASSLGQGVYTQYF.

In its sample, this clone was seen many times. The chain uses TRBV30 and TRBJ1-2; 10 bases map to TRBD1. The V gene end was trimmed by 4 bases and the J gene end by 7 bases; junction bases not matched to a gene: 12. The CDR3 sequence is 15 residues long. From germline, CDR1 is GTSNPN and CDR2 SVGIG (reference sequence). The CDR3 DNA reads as TGTGCCTGGATTGCGCCGGGACAGGGGTATCGTGGCTACACCTTC. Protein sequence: CAWIAPGQGYRGYTF. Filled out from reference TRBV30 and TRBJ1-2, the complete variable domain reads SQTIHQWPATLVQPVGSPLSLECTVEGTSNPNLYWYRQAAGRGLQLLFYSVGIGQISSEVPQNLSASRPQDRQFILSSKKLLLSDSGFYLCAWIAPGQGYRGYTFGSGTRLTVV.

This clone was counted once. CDR3 in amino acids: CASSEFSGSSSYEQYF. The CDR3 DNA is TGTGCCAGCAGTGAATTTAGCGGATCCAGCTCCTACGAGCAGTACTTC. V and J are TRBV6-1 and TRBJ2-7; a weak D match, TRBD2 (6 bases). This CDR3 contains 16 residues. Germline V CDR1 and CDR2: MNHNS, SASEGT. V lost 2 bases and J lost 0, with 14 bases in between.

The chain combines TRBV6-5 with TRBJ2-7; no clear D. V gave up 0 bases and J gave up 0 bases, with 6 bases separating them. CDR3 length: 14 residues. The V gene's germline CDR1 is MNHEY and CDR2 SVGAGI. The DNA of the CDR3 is TGTGCCAGCAGTTACTCGGTTACCTCCTACGAGCAGTACTTC. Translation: CASSYSVTSYEQYF.

CDR3 sequence reads: CASRPGLSSYNEQFF. As DNA, the CDR3 is TGTGCCAGCAGACCGGGACTGTCCTCCTACAATGAGCAGTTCTTC. V gene TRBV11-3 combines with J gene TRBJ2-1; possible D gene TRBD2, 6 bases. The ends were cut back, 6 bases at V and 0 bases at J, with 12 bases in the middle. The CDR3 totals 15 residues. Germline assignment: CDR1 SGHNT and CDR2 YENEEA.

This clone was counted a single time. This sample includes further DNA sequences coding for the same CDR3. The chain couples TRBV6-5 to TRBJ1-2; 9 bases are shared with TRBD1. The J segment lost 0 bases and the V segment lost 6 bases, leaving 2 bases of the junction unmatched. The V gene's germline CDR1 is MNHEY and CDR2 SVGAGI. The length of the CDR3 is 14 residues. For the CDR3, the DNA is TGTGCCAGCAGCGACAGGGGGTCTAACTATGGCTACACCTTC. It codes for CASSDRGSNYGYTF.

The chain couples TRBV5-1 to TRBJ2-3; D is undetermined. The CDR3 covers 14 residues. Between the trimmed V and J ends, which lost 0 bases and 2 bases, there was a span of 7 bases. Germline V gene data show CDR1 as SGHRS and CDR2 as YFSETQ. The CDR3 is CASSLVGNTDTQYF. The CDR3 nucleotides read TGCGCCAGCAGCTTGGTCGGCAACACAGATACGCAGTATTTT.

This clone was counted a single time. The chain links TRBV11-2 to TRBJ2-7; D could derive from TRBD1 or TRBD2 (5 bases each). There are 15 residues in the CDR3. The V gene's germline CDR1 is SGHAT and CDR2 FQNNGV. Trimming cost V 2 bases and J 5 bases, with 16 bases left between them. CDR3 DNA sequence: TGTGCCAGCAGCTTACAGGGACGGACCCTGGACGAGCAGTACTTC. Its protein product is CASSLQGRTLDEQYF.

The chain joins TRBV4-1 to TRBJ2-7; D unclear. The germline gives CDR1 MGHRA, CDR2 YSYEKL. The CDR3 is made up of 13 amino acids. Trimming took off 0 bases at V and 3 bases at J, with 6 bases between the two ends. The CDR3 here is CASSQERYYEQYF. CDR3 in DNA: TGCGCCAGCAGCCAAGAACGGTACTACGAGCAGTACTTC.

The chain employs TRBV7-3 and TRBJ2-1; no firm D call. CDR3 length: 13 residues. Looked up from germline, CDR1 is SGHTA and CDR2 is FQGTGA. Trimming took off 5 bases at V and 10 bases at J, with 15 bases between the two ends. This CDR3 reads CASSPSDSLEQFF. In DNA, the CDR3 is TGTGCCAGCAGCCCTTCAGACTCCTTAGAGCAGTTCTTC.

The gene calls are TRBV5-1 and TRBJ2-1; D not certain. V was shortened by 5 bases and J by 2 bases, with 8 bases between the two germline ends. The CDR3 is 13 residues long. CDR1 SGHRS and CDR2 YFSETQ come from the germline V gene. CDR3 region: CASRDAAYNEQFF. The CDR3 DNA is TGCGCCAGCAGGGACGCCGCCTACAATGAGCAGTTCTTC.